Presented here are 14 T cell receptor beta chains from one specimen sequenced in a study of PD-L1 blockade in urothelial cancer. Method: immunoSEQ multiplex PCR; TCRdb's copy keeps in-frame clones and lacks some. The sample shows tens of thousands of clones, 75% to 90% of them seen only once. Sample time point: pretreatment peripheral blood. The input for sequencing was PBMCs, taken around atezolizumab (anti-PD-L1) treatment. Receptors originate from a man aged 70-80 years with urothelial cancer.

This chain connects TRBV7-2 to TRBJ1-1, with 9 positions matching TRBD1. The CDR3 is 15 amino acids. Germline V lookup: CDR1 SGHTA, CDR2 FQGNSA. After removal of 4 bases from V and 6 bases from J, the junction contained 9 bases not matched to a gene. For the CDR3, the DNA is TGTGCCAGCAGCTGGGGGACAGGGCATGTTGCTGAAGCTTTCTTT. Amino acid sequence: CASSWGTGHVAEAFF.

This clone has a single count. V gene TRBV11-2 combines with J gene TRBJ2-2, with D uncertain. V was trimmed by 3 bases and J by 4 bases, leaving 6 bases between them. Germline V gene data show CDR1 as SGHAT and CDR2 as FQNNGV. The CDR3 length is 13 residues. The CDR3: CASSFSFTGELFF. The CDR3, as DNA: TGTGCCAGCAGCTTTTCATTCACCGGGGAGCTGTTTTTT.

This chain connects TRBV27 to TRBJ2-5; 7 bases fit TRBD2. This CDR3 contains 14 residues. Germline CDR1 reads MNHEY; CDR2 reads SMNVEV (reference sequence). V lost 8 bases, J lost 4 bases, and 10 bases stayed unmatched. CDR3 DNA sequence: TGTGCCAGCTCCCATAATAGCGGGCGAGAGACCCAGTACTTC. This translates into CASSHNSGRETQYF.

The rearrangement uses TRBV27 and TRBJ2-3, with TRBD1 matching 7 bases. Germline V CDR1 and CDR2: MNHEY, SMNVEV (reference sequence). J gave up 7 bases and V 5 bases, and 15 bases lay outside the gene matches. CDR3 length: 16 amino acids. The CDR3 DNA sequence: TGTGCCAGCAGTCCAACGGGACAGTCCCATAGATATACGCAGTATTTT. It specifies CASSPTGQSHRYTQYF.

The CDR3: CASSVRGALRDQPQHF. CDR3 nucleotide sequence: TGTGCCAGTAGTGTCAGGGGGGCCCTGAGGGATCAGCCCCAGCATTTT. This chain joins TRBV19 and TRBJ1-5; 7 bases are shared with TRBD1. The length of the CDR3 is 16 residues. With 5 bases clipped from V and 5 bases from J, the junction kept 12 bases outside the gene matches. CDR1 is LNHDA, CDR2 SQIVND, per germline (reference sequence).

The chain couples TRBV14 to TRBJ2-1, with TRBD2 as a possible D gene (5 bases). The CDR3 is 13 amino acids. Germline V gene sequence: CDR1 SGHDN, CDR2 FVKESK. V lost 1 base to trimming and J lost 7 bases, with 8 bases between them. CDR3 in amino acids: CASSQGGRNEQFF. DNA of the CDR3: TGTGCCAGCAGCCAAGGAGGGCGGAATGAGCAGTTCTTC.

This sequence joins TRBV4-1 and TRBJ2-1, with 13 bases aligning to TRBD2. The germline V gene encodes CDR1 MGHRA and CDR2 YSYEKL. The CDR3 consists of 16 residues. Trimming took 4 bases from V and 9 from J; bases not matched to a gene: 9. The CDR3 DNA follows: TGCGCCAGCAGCCTTCGGGAACTAGCGGGAGGGGGTGAGCAGTTCTTC. This encodes CASSLRELAGGGEQFF.

The CDR3 protein is CASSLEVGQATYNEQFF. The CDR3 DNA follows: TGTGCCAGCAGCTTAGAGGTGGGACAGGCCACCTACAATGAGCAGTTCTTC. The V and J genes are TRBV7-6 and TRBJ2-1, with 8 bases aligning to TRBD1. V shed 1 base and J 2 bases; nucleotides not matched to a gene: 7. Per the germline V gene, CDR1 is SGHVS and CDR2 is FNYEAQ. The CDR3 consists of 17 residues. Using reference TRBV7-6 and TRBJ2-1 for the parts outside the CDR3, the full variable domain is GAGVSQSPRYKVTKRGQDVALRCDPISGHVSLYWYRQALGQGPEFLTYFNYEAQQDKSGLPNDRFSAERPEGSISTLTIQRTEQRDSAMYRCASSLEVGQATYNEQFFGPGTRLTVL.

The V call is TRBV5-6, the J call TRBJ2-5; TRBD2 matches at 10 bases. Trimming cost V 2 bases and J 5 bases; bases outside gene matches: 6. The CDR3 sequence is 15 residues long. The V gene's germline CDR1 is SGHDT and CDR2 YYEEEE. In DNA, the CDR3 is TGTGCCAGCAGCTTCTTAGCGGGAGGCGGGGAGACCCAGTACTTC. As protein: CASSFLAGGGETQYF.

This chain joins TRBV20-1 and TRBJ1-5; D call uncertain. The CDR3 runs to 11 residues. The germline V gene has CDR1 DFQATT and CDR2 SNEGSKA (reference sequence). The CDR3 nucleotides are TGCAGCGGGAATAGCAATCAGCCCCAGCATTTT. This encodes CSGNSNQPQHF.

The rearrangement links TRBV7-2 to TRBJ1-2; D may be TRBD1 (5 bases). The length of the CDR3 is 17 residues. The germline gives CDR1 SGHTA, CDR2 FQGNSA. Trimming left V 5 bases short and J 2 bases short, with 21 bases between. CDR3: CASSPGGETDLNYGYTF. The DNA for the CDR3 is TGTGCCAGCAGCCCGGGCGGCGAGACAGATCTCAACTATGGCTACACCTTC.

The chain couples TRBV27 to TRBJ2-2; 13 nucleotides align to TRBD2. The trim removed 1 base at V and 9 bases at J, leaving 11 bases unmatched. The CDR3 is made up of 18 amino acids. Germline V gives CDR1 MNHEY, CDR2 SMNVEV (reference sequence). CDR3 sequence (DNA): TGTGCCAGCAGTTTATGGTTTAGTTCGACTAGCGGGAGGCGGGAGCTGTTTTTT. As protein: CASSLWFSSTSGRRELFF.

The chain recombines TRBV6-4 with TRBJ2-2; D perhaps matches TRBD2 (6 bases). Trimming left V 6 bases short and J 6 bases short, with 11 bases between. Germline values: CDR1 MRHNA, CDR2 SNTAGT. The CDR3 has 13 amino acids. This CDR3 reads CASRRTGAGELFF. The CDR3 DNA sequence: TGTGCCAGCAGACGGACGGGAGCCGGGGAGCTGTTTTTT.

The genes are TRBV7-6 and TRBJ2-2; D may be TRBD2 (6 bases). The CDR3 runs 19 residues. Trimming stripped 1 base from V and 1 base from J, with 19 bases between. Germline V lookup: CDR1 SGHVS, CDR2 FNYEAQ. CDR3 in DNA: TGTGCCAGCAGCTTAGACCCCCCCAGGACTACGCTGAACACCGGGGAGCTGTTTTTT. Protein sequence: CASSLDPPRTTLNTGELFF. The full variable domain, its missing parts supplied by reference TRBV7-6 and TRBJ2-2, is GAGVSQSPRYKVTKRGQDVALRCDPISGHVSLYWYRQALGQGPEFLTYFNYEAQQDKSGLPNDRFSAERPEGSISTLTIQRTEQRDSAMYRCASSLDPPRTTLNTGELFFGEGSRLTVL.